This T cell receptor (beta chain) stems from a study of cytomegalovirus exposure and HLA in healthy donors (dated by TCRdb to 2016 to 2017). Describing the broader study: In an earlier analysis of under 750 of the donors, around 290 Gb of sequence data and some 120 million unique TCR beta sequences from about 190 million T cells were reported. An early release that covered 640 HLA-typed donors contained 250 to 350 gigabases of sequencing data and about 84 million unique TCR sequences. Of the 300 to 500 genotyped donors, 81% were placed in the genetic ancestry cluster associated with self-reported Caucasian donors. The study aimed to test whether cataloging public T cell receptors could reveal signatures of past pathogen exposure. The T cell repertoires of 666 subjects were profiled by immunosequencing and related to cytomegalovirus serostatus. Besides the first cohort of 500 to 700 subjects, a separate validation cohort made up of about 120 different subjects was used. High-throughput TCR immunosequencing, statistical association of individual TCRs with disease status, and machine learning were combined to predict cytomegalovirus infection status. To study patterns of TCR occurrence, a later analysis re-analyzed previously published TCR beta repertoires from 666 donors and added high-resolution HLA genotyping. The later analysis used no new phenotypic data to find candidate immune exposures, relying instead on TCR beta sequences and their occurrence across donors. In an earlier analysis of roughly 580 of the donors, high-throughput TCR beta sequencing was used to judge whether each TCR beta V gene segment behaved as functional or pseudogenic. Alongside the repertoire data, information on donor age, sex, ethnicity and CMV serostatus was compiled. In a later genetic analysis, genome-wide SNP genotypes for about 55% of the 666 donors were used, and that subset was treated as a discovery cohort. All discovery cohort repertoires had been generated on a single sequencing platform. HLA typing included class I and class II loci at four-digit resolution. The number of typed donors differed by locus: 629-630 for A, B, C, DRB1 and DQB1; approximately 520 for DQA1; over 600 for DPA1; and around 470 for DPB1. Because of strong linkage in the cohort, roughly five DR-DQ haplotypes were treated as single units for association and clustering. Across under 500 genotyped donors of the cohort, an average of roughly 250,000 unique TCR beta nucleotide sequences per donor were sequenced, and roughly 20% of those sequences were non-productive. Overall results and qualifications from the work: Most TCR sequences were seen in very few donors, while some public TCRs were found in many individuals. Cytomegalovirus status was reported to be diagnosed by the classifier with high specificity and sensitivity in both the original and validation cohorts. Because HLA typing was missing for some donors at each locus, association tests included only the typed subset. Broadly in line with IMGT annotations, most TCR beta V segments showed up in productive rearrangements about 90% or about 30% of the time in an earlier analysis of around 550 of the donors. A cluster of highly shared sequence variants was judged likely to be a technical artifact of the sequencing pipeline. A later analysis found that TCR association rates varied across HLA loci, with DRB1 alleles showing the most associated TCRs and HLA-C alleles the fewest. For the cohort, immune exposure information was limited to CMV serostatus. A later analysis found that most CMV-associated TCR beta chains appeared HLA-restricted, with HLA associations seemingly driven largely by CMV exposure. Compared with equally common non-associated chains, HLA-associated TCR beta chains in a later analysis were more clonally expanded and had lower generation probabilities. When HLA alleles, especially DR and DQ, strongly co-occurred, attributing TCR associations to individual alleles was difficult. Three of the identified cytomegalovirus-associated TCR beta chains were confirmed in vitro to be specific for cytomegalovirus antigens. In this cohort, only TCR beta chains were sequenced, and detectable features were limited by the absence of alpha or paired-chain data. The authors suggested that the approach could potentially be extended to other disease states and immunological phenotypes. The earlier analysis of some 540 of the donors excluded roughly 16 rarely observed V segments, including chromosome 9 orphons, because counts were too low. Correlated functional status among segregating V segments might be attributable to linkage disequilibrium, but an unknown experimental factor could not be ruled out. At a false discovery rate of 0.05, a later analysis linked 15,000 to 20,000 TCR beta sequences to specific HLA alleles. The study gave a list of some 150 TCR beta chains associated with cytomegalovirus. Several of the top co-occurrence clusters appeared to be linked to parvovirus B19, influenza, CMV and Epstein-Barr virus, according to a later analysis. Because the 87-base-pair reads could not distinguish some IMGT-functional V segments, including TRBV6-2 and TRBV6-3, those segments were excluded. V-gene and J-gene trimming of TCR beta chains was associated with a missense DCLRE1C variant in a later genetic analysis, and the association was replicated in an independent cohort. A later genetic analysis reported fewer N-insertions in productive TCRs among donors in an Asian-associated ancestry cluster than the roughly 700-donor mean. The presence/absence analyses assumed that sequencing depth was roughly uniform across donors, and that assumption may not be true. A further reported finding was that TCR beta sequences accurately predicted the HLA-A and HLA-B alleles for most subjects in the first cohort.

According to the germline V gene, CDR1 reads MDHEN and CDR2 reads SYDVKM. The germline V end is reduced by 10 bases and the J end by 9 bases; junction bases left unmatched: 11. Including cysteine and phenylalanine, the CDR3 has 13 amino acids. The CDR3 DNA has 39 bases and is translated from base 1. The cohort consisted of approximately 690 healthy bone marrow donors. At the time of sampling, all cohort members were nominally healthy, though unrecorded immune exposures were likely present. The donor tested CMV seronegative and was one of the 352 seronegative cohort members. Every donor gave a peripheral blood sample, and the peripheral blood mononuclear cells from that sample were used for TCR beta sequencing. Genomic DNA extraction from the blood cell samples was performed with the Qiagen DNeasy Blood Extraction Kit. Library construction relied on the immunoSEQ multiplex PCR assay. A mixture of 60 forward primers for TCR Vbeta segments and 13 reverse primers for TCR Jbeta segments was used in the multiplex PCR. Amplification of the CDR3 region of rearranged TCR beta genes was performed with a multiplex PCR assay on genomic DNA. The Illumina HiSeq System was used to sequence the amplified TCR beta libraries as 87-base-pair reads. Per the authors' processing: In a later analysis, roughly 80 million unique TCR beta chains were counted across the roughly 670 repertoires, and roughly 10 million of these chains were shared by at least two donors. To remove PCR and sequencing errors, raw reads were error-corrected and collapsed into unique sequences using a nearest-neighbor algorithm that merged closely related sequences. V, D and J gene segments were assigned by aligning CDR3 sequences to IMGT reference sequences. For a sequence to be retained, a match of at least six nucleotides to both a V gene segment and a J gene segment was required. A rearrangement was called productive if the CDR3 had no stop codons and remained in frame with V and J, and every other rearrangement was called non-productive. CDR3 was defined according to IMGT convention as the region running from the second conserved V-encoded cysteine to the conserved J-encoded phenylalanine. The earlier analysis of fewer than 750 of the donors excluded sequences that lacked an unambiguous match to a single V gene segment. An earlier analysis of 450 to 650 of the donors called V segments functional above 56.7% productive rearrangements and segregating when the between-donor standard deviation exceeded 5%. To diagnose cytomegalovirus status from the catalog of TCR beta chain sequences, a statistical classification framework was built. A later analysis assigned V and J genes by comparing TCR nucleotide sequences with IMGT/GENE-DB human TR gene sequences. In a later analysis, CDR3 sequences and most-parsimonious VDJ recombination scenarios were assigned using the TCRdist pipeline. In a later analysis, each TCR beta chain was defined by its CDR3 amino acid sequence together with its V-gene family, and reads lacking a unique V-gene family were excluded. A later analysis removed roughly 590 highly shared, low-generation-probability nucleotide sequences to deal with suspected cross-contamination and a sequencing artifact. For each public chain, a later analysis derived a clonal expansion index from normalized ranks of inferred template counts within each repertoire. In a later analysis, generation probabilities were computed using a VDJ recombination model fitted to out-of-frame rearrangements, and the results were checked against IGoR. In a later analysis, TCR-TCR, TCR-HLA and TCR-CMV co-occurrence was scored with hypergeometric tests, and a repertoire-size bias correction was applied to TCR pairs. False discovery rates were estimated in a later analysis by permuting HLA or CMV assignments 20 times. In a later analysis, co-occurring TCRs were grouped with DBSCAN, and TCRdist sequence similarity was added when clustering was performed within HLA-allele-positive subsets. Repertoires with fewer than 30,000 or more than 120,000 public chains were left out of co-occurrence clustering, as were a handful of repertoires with anomalous nucleotide sharing. As stored in TCRdb, this immuneACCESS dataset retains in-frame rearrangements with V and J assigned. A fraction of the clones does not appear; measured against another copy, unresolved V genes explain less than half of the discrepancy, and the remainder lacks a known reason. V and J calls and clone size come straight from that table; D and trimming were deduced from the DNA. This sample gives fewer than 150,000 clones in total; 80% of them show up just once. The ten most abundant clones make up approximately 5.1% of the sample.

To note about this clone: Its antigen has not been determined. No much larger clonotype is one base removed from it; base qualities were not supplied.

The sequenced material came from PBMCs. The TCR originated in a male donor in good health and CMV-seronegative. The receptor chain draws on TRBV28 and TRBJ2-7, with TRBD1 identical over 11 junction bases. CDR3 loop: CATGPGQGDLQYF. The DNA reads as follows: TGTGCCACCGGCCCGGGACAGGGGGATTTGCAGTACTTC.